This is a list of T cell receptor beta chains from one sample in a study of blood T cell repertoires in COVID-19. Assay: immunoSEQ multiplex PCR; the TCRdb copy retains only in-frame clones and omits some. The sample has hundreds of thousands of clones; roughly 86% are singletons. Sequences were obtained from PBMCs or T cells enriched from blood (not recorded which). These receptors were obtained from a woman in her 50s who had recovered from COVID-19. Both conserved end residues are part of each CDR3. Each record gives: D gene, J gene, V gene, CDR3 protein. A D gene is named only where the DNA matches it firmly.

. TRBJ1-4 TRBV11-2 CASSSNWGPYEKLFF
. TRBJ2-3 TRBV5-4 CASRQGSSDTQYF
. TRBJ1-2 TRBV5-4 CASSTGFRSEVYGYTF
. TRBJ2-7 TRBV27 CASSSRGLVGTYEQYF
. TRBJ2-7 TRBV6-1 CASSETGEQYF
. TRBJ2-7 TRBV3-1/TRBV3-2 CASSPSGGGSYEQYF
TRBD1 TRBJ2-1 TRBV6-1 CASSEHRGNEQFF
. TRBJ1-5 TRBV30 CAWSVSVNQPQHF
. TRBJ2-2 TRBV7-2 CASSALRHGELFF
. TRBJ2-4 TRBV5-1 CASSLGGQGGIAKNIQYF
. TRBJ1-5 TRBV19 CASSIAPDQPQHF
TRBD1 TRBJ2-5 TRBV5-1 CASSWSGTGVGETQYF
. TRBJ2-5 TRBV3-1/TRBV3-2 CASSQDATVQETQYF
. TRBJ2-7 TRBV7-2 CASSFSGTGSSYEQYF
TRBD2 TRBJ2-7 TRBV10-2 CASSPGLAVTYEQYF
TRBD1 TRBJ1-2 TRBV5-4 CASSLEVRGLRFYGYTF
TRBD2 TRBJ2-1 TRBV9 CASSARLAGAEFF
TRBD1 TRBJ2-3 TRBV2 CASRGRPGQGTDTQYF
. TRBJ1-5 TRBV19 CASSSRTGGGQPQHF
TRBD2 TRBJ2-1 TRBV7-9 CASSFGAGNEEQFF
. TRBJ1-1 TRBV19 CASTPRTANTEAFF
TRBD2 TRBJ2-1 TRBV30 CAWSIAGGLYNEQFF
. TRBJ1-6 TRBV5-1 CASSTTPGESPLHF
TRBD1 TRBJ1-6 TRBV25-1 CASGLQGTSWSPLHF
TRBD1 TRBJ1-2 TRBV19 CASSASGTGKVLTF
. TRBJ1-2 TRBV11-2 CASSPQGFYGYTF
TRBD1 TRBJ1-5 TRBV19 CASKFGTGGNQPQHF
. TRBJ2-7 TRBV2 CASSSGTYEQYF
. TRBJ1-1 TRBV28 CASSLPRGKCLF
. TRBJ1-1 TRBV5-1 CASSFGLKNTEAFF
TRBD2 TRBJ2-7 TRBV6-6 CASRSGGLEDEQYF
TRBD1 TRBJ1-2 TRBV19 CASSIGTGGLGYTF
TRBD1 TRBJ1-6 TRBV6-1 CASSGDRASPLHF